What follows are 27 T cell receptor beta chains derived from one specimen sequenced in a study of identical twins. TCRdb processed the 5' RACE reads anew with MiXCR; each CDR3 protein has one entry. Seen here are 450,000 to 600,000 distinct CDR3 sequences, more than 20% observed once, and the top ten hold about 0.5%. These data also featured in a second study, about yellow fever vaccine responses in identical twins.

The sequenced material came from CD4+ T cells sorted from blood. These receptors were taken from a young woman in good health.

This clonotype was counted between two and nine times. The chain uses TRBV29-1 and TRBJ2-7; the D gene is possibly TRBD2 (5 bases). CDR1 and CDR2 from the germline V gene are SQVTM and ANQGSEA. The CDR3 runs 13 residues. V was pared by 4 bases and J by 1 base, with 11 bases between. CDR3 amino acids: CSVAVGVSYEQYF. Here the CDR3 DNA reads TGCAGCGTTGCGGTCGGGGTATCCTACGAGCAGTACTTC.

A few counts support this clonotype. CDR3: CASSPTGGLPWGRVEQFF. For the CDR3, the DNA is TGTGCCAGCAGCCCTACCGGGGGTCTACCCTGGGGGCGGGTTGAGCAGTTCTTC. The chain recombines TRBV7-7 with TRBJ2-1; either TRBD1 or TRBD2 may fit D (6 bases each). Germline V gene lookup returns CDR1 SSHAT and CDR2 FNYEAQ (reference sequence). V lost 5 bases to trimming and J lost 9 bases, with 29 bases between them. The CDR3 runs 18 residues.

This clonotype turned up a few times. This CDR3 reads CASSHRTEAGTEAFF. As DNA, the CDR3 is TGTGCCAGCAGTCACCGGACAGAAGCTGGGACTGAAGCTTTCTTT. J is TRBJ1-1 and V is TRBV12-3 or TRBV12-4; weak D call: TRBD1 (6 bases). The CDR3 consists of 15 residues. The germline V and J ends were trimmed by 5 bases and 5 bases, with 18 bases remaining between them.

The chain carries TRBV10-3 and TRBJ2-2; 12 bases are a match to TRBD2. This CDR3 is built from 14 residues. Per the germline V gene, CDR1 is ENHRY and CDR2 is SYGVKD. Trimming at V came to 10 bases and at J to 3 bases, leaving 3 bases not matched to a gene. The CDR3 spells CATWTSGDTGELFF. DNA of the CDR3: TGTGCCACCTGGACTAGCGGGGACACCGGGGAGCTGTTTTTT.

This clonotype came up a few times. The chain couples TRBV18 to TRBJ2-1; D possibly corresponds to TRBD1 (5 bases). Trimming cost V 0 bases and J 3 bases, with 15 bases left between them. The germline V gene has CDR1 KGHSH and CDR2 LQKENI. The CDR3 spans 17 residues. DNA of the CDR3: TGTGCCAGCTCACCACCCACAGGTTCCCCCATCTACAATGAGCAGTTCTTC. Its translation: CASSPPTGSPIYNEQFF. The variable domain in full, completed from reference TRBV18 and TRBJ2-1, reads NAGVMQNPRHLVRRRGQEARLRCSPMKGHSHVYWYRQLPEEGLKFMVYLQKENIIDESGMPKERFSAEFPKEGPSILRIQQVVRGDSAAYFCASSPPTGSPIYNEQFFGPGTRLTVL.

The rearrangement joins TRBV2 to TRBJ1-2, with 7 nucleotides matching TRBD1. After removal of 5 bases from V and 7 bases from J, the junction contained 10 bases not matched to a gene. This CDR3 comprises 14 residues. CDR1 and CDR2 from the germline V gene are SNHLY and FYNNEI. CDR3 nucleotides: TGTGCCAGCAGTAGACTACAGGGGATCACTGGCTACACCTTC. This sequence encodes CASSRLQGITGYTF.

This clonotype was counted a few times. The V gene is TRBV10-3, the J gene TRBJ2-7; TRBD1 matches 8 bases. This CDR3 spans 13 amino acids. After removal of 4 bases from V and 3 bases from J, the junction contained 2 bases not matched to a gene. Per the germline V gene, CDR1 is ENHRY and CDR2 is SYGVKD. CDR3 DNA sequence: TGTGCCATCAGTGCGGGGACAGGCTACGAGCAGTACGTC. Amino acids: CAISAGTGYEQYV.

This clonotype was observed a handful of times. The chain has TRBV7-6 and TRBJ2-7; D is perhaps TRBD2 (5 bases). The CDR3 has 14 amino acids. The V and J ends lost 5 bases and 4 bases respectively, with 15 bases between them. CDR1 SGHVS and CDR2 FNYEAQ come from the germline V gene. CDR3 residues: CASSHLGWEYEQYF. The CDR3 DNA reads as TGTGCCAGCAGCCACTTGGGCTGGGAGTACGAGCAGTACTTC. Combining the CDR3 with reference TRBV7-6 and TRBJ2-7 gives the whole variable domain GAGVSQSPRYKVTKRGQDVALRCDPISGHVSLYWYRQALGQGPEFLTYFNYEAQQDKSGLPNDRFSAERPEGSISTLTIQRTEQRDSAMYRCASSHLGWEYEQYFGPGTRLTVT.

The V call is TRBV7-9, the J call TRBJ1-5; D may be TRBD1 (6 bases). V lost 0 bases, J lost 3 bases, and 12 bases lay in between. Germline-derived CDR1 and CDR2 are SEHNR and FQNEAQ (reference sequence). CDR3 length: 16 residues. The CDR3 bases are TGTGCCAGCAGCTTAGCGTTGGGGGGCGTCAATCAGCCCCAGCATTTT. Translated: CASSLALGGVNQPQHF. The full variable domain, its missing parts supplied by reference TRBV7-9 and TRBJ1-5, is DTGVSQNPRHKITKRGQNVTFRCDPISEHNRLYWYRQTLGQGPEFLTYFQNEAQLEKSRLLSDRFSAERPKGSFSTLEIQRTEQGDSAMYLCASSLALGGVNQPQHFGDGTRLSIL.

This chain connects TRBV12-3 or TRBV12-4 to TRBJ1-3; D gene unclear. There are 15 residues in the CDR3. Trimming cost V 3 bases and J 8 bases, with 17 bases left between them. For the CDR3, the DNA is TGTGCCAGCAGTTTCTTGTTGGGATTGTCCGACACCATATATTTT. Protein product: CASSFLLGLSDTIYF.

The V and J genes are TRBV12-3 or TRBV12-4 and TRBJ1-2; 11 bases are a match to TRBD1. The CDR3 is 16 amino acids. Losses at the gene ends were 6 bases for V and 5 bases for J; bases not matched to a gene: 11. In nucleotides, the CDR3 is TGTGCCAGCAGCGAGGGACAGGGGGTCGCATGGTATGGCTACACCTTC. Protein product: CASSEGQGVAWYGYTF.

The chain couples TRBV4-2 to TRBJ2-7; the D call may be TRBD1 or TRBD2 (5 bases each). The germline CDR1 and CDR2 sequences are LGHNA and YNFKEQ. The CDR3 has 16 residues. Trimming cost V 0 bases and J 1 base, with 13 bases left between them. CDR3 DNA: TGTGCCAGCAGCCAAGAAAAGGGACGGAATTCCTACGAGCAGTACTTC. This encodes CASSQEKGRNSYEQYF.

The chain carries TRBV14 and TRBJ1-4; D might be TRBD1 (5 bases). V was cut by 4 bases and J by 8 bases, with 11 bases left in between. The CDR3 is 13 residues long. CDR1 SGHDN and CDR2 FVKESK come from the germline V gene. CDR3 loop: CASSPGLGEKLFF. CDR3 bases: TGTGCCAGCAGCCCAGGGTTGGGAGAAAAACTGTTTTTT.

The J gene is TRBJ2-7, the V gene TRBV5-1; D gene uncertain. Germline V CDR1 and CDR2: SGHRS, YFSETQ. The CDR3 length is 15 residues. The V gene lost 7 bases and the J gene lost 4 bases, with 21 bases spanning the gap. The chain's CDR3 is CASAPNPDGPYEQYV. The DNA of the CDR3 is TGCGCCAGCGCCCCCAATCCGGACGGACCGTACGAGCAGTACGTC.

The V and J genes are TRBV27 and TRBJ2-2, with D possibly being TRBD2 (5 bases). The V gene lost 3 bases and the J gene lost 9 bases, with 11 bases spanning the gap. Germline V CDR1 and CDR2: MNHEY, SMNVEV (reference sequence). The CDR3 has 13 amino acids. The CDR3 DNA is TGTGCCAGCAGTTTCGGGATAGGATGGGAGCTGTTTTTT. It is translated as CASSFGIGWELFF.

The chain carries TRBV7-3 and TRBJ2-1, with D possibly TRBD2 on 6 matching bases. Germline lookup yields CDR1 SGHTA and CDR2 FQGTGA. The CDR3 consists of 16 residues. With 2 bases removed from V and 2 bases from J, the gap between germline ends came to 13 bases. The CDR3: CASSLSSGLTYNEQFF. As DNA, the CDR3 is TGTGCCAGCAGCTTATCGAGCGGGCTAACCTACAATGAGCAGTTCTTC.

This clonotype was recorded a few times. The CDR3 DNA reads as TGTGCCAGCAGCTTCCTTCGGGACAGACCTTACGAGCAGTACGTC. Residues: CASSFLRDRPYEQYV. This chain uses TRBV7-8 with TRBJ2-7, with TRBD1 matching 7 bases. The CDR3 contains 15 residues. With V trimmed by 3 bases and J by 4 bases, 9 bases remained unmatched. Germline V gives CDR1 SGHVS, CDR2 FQNEAQ.

This clonotype was detected a few times. The rearrangement uses TRBV5-1 and TRBJ2-2; D is uncertain. The germline gives CDR1 SGHRS, CDR2 YFSETQ. Trimming took 4 bases from V and 5 from J, leaving 15 bases between them. CDR3 size: 15 residues. CDR3: CASSPLTLSTGELFF. For the CDR3, the DNA is TGCGCCAGCAGCCCCCTAACCCTATCAACCGGGGAGCTGTTTTTT. Together with reference TRBV5-1 and TRBJ2-2, the CDR3 gives the full variable domain: KAGVTQTPRYLIKTRGQQVTLSCSPISGHRSVSWYQQTPGQGLQFLFEYFSETQRNKGNFPGRFSGRQFSNSRSEMNVSTLELGDSALYLCASSPLTLSTGELFFGEGSRLTVL.

This clonotype occurred a few times. This chain connects TRBV12-3 or TRBV12-4 to TRBJ2-7, with a possible D match to TRBD2 (6 bases). V dropped 1 base and J dropped 5 bases, with 12 bases sitting between them. This CDR3 is 14 amino acids long. DNA for the CDR3: TGTGCCAGCAGTTTAGGGCGGGGTATTGACGAGCAGTACTTC. It yields the protein CASSLGRGIDEQYF.

This clonotype was picked up a small number of times. The rearrangement uses TRBV2 and TRBJ2-1, with 9 nucleotides matching TRBD2. V dropped 6 bases and J dropped 8; count of bases not matched to a gene: 5. Germline assignment: CDR1 SNHLY and CDR2 FYNNEI. This CDR3 spans 13 amino acids. The CDR3 reads CASRQLAGYEQFF. The CDR3 nucleotides are TGTGCCAGCAGGCAGCTAGCGGGATATGAGCAGTTCTTC.

There are a few counts of this clonotype. V gene TRBV4-1 combines with J gene TRBJ2-7; D may be TRBD2 (5 bases). The germline V gene encodes CDR1 MGHRA and CDR2 YSYEKL. V dropped 1 base and J dropped 0 bases, with 13 bases sitting between them. The CDR3 sequence is 16 residues long. The CDR3 bases are TGCGCCAGCAGCCAAGCGGGAACGGCCAGCTCCTACGAGCAGTACTTC. Its protein product is CASSQAGTASSYEQYF.

This clonotype has a handful of counts. The J gene is TRBJ2-3, the V gene TRBV7-2, with 7 positions matching TRBD2. The CDR3 consists of 16 residues. In germline, CDR1 is SGHTA, CDR2 FQGNSA. V was pared by 3 bases and J by 1 base, with 7 bases of the junction left unmatched. CDR3 residues: CASSLHGTTRTDTQYF. The CDR3 bases are TGTGCCAGCAGCTTGCACGGGACTACCCGCACAGATACGCAGTATTTT.

This chain links TRBV20-1 with TRBJ2-2, with a weak D call TRBD1 (5 bases). V was cut by 0 bases and J by 4 bases, with 9 bases left in between. CDR1 and CDR2 from the germline V gene are DFQATT and SNEGSKA (reference sequence). This CDR3 comprises 14 residues. As DNA, the CDR3 is TGCAGTGCTAGAGATCGTCAGGGCACCGGGGAGCTGTTTTTT. Residues: CSARDRQGTGELFF.

The rearrangement links TRBV12-3 or TRBV12-4 to TRBJ2-4, with 12 bases matching TRBD2. This CDR3 spans 18 amino acids. V dropped 4 bases and J dropped 3; count of bases not matched to a gene: 10. Written as DNA, the CDR3 is TGTGCCAGCAGTTCAGGACTAGCGGGAACTATTGTCAAAAACATTCAGTACTTC. Protein sequence: CASSSGLAGTIVKNIQYF.

J is TRBJ2-3 and V is TRBV20-1; TRBD2 might be the D (6 bases). The ends were cut back, 3 bases at V and 2 bases at J, with 9 bases in the middle. Per the germline V gene, CDR1 is DFQATT and CDR2 is SNEGSKA (reference sequence). The CDR3 is 13 residues long. The CDR3: CSARREVTDTQYF. Here the CDR3 DNA reads TGCAGTGCTAGGAGGGAGGTCACAGATACGCAGTATTTT.

The chain recombines TRBV20-1 with TRBJ2-5; 8 bases match TRBD2. The CDR3 runs 17 residues. The germline gives CDR1 DFQATT, CDR2 SNEGSKA (reference sequence). V lost 3 bases to trimming and J lost 5 bases; unmatched junction nucleotides: 17. CDR3 nucleotides: TGCAGTGCTAGTCCGGTTCCGGGCGGGAGGAAGGTGGAGACCCAGTACTTC. Its translation is CSASPVPGGRKVETQYF.

This clonotype has only a few counts. This rearrangement joins TRBV7-9 to TRBJ1-1, with TRBD1 matching 8 bases. Germline-derived CDR1 and CDR2 are SEHNR and FQNEAQ (reference sequence). This CDR3 has 12 residues. The CDR3 sequence: CGTNRGDTEAFF. CDR3 nucleotides: TGTGGCACCAACAGGGGGGACACTGAAGCTTTCTTT.